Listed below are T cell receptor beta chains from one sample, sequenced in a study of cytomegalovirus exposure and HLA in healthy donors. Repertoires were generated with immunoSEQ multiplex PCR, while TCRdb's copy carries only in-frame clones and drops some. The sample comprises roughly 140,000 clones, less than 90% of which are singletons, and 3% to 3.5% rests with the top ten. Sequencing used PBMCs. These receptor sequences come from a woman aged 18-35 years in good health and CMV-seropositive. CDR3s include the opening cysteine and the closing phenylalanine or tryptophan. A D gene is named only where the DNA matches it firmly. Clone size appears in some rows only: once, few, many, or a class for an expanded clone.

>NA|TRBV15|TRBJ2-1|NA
CATSRDHREFSYNEQFF
TGTGCCACCAGCAGAGATCACCGGGAGTTCTCCTACAATGAGCAGTTCTTC
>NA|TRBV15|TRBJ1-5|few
CATSRTGNQPQHF
TGTGCCACCAGCAGGACGGGAAATCAGCCCCAGCATTTT
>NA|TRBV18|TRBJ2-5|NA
CASSPVAEGGETQYF
TGTGCCAGCTCACCAGTCGCAGAAGGGGGAGAGACCCAGTACTTC
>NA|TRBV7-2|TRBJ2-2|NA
CASSFLLGGTNTGELFF
TGTGCCAGCAGCTTTTTGTTGGGAGGAACGAACACCGGGGAGCTGTTTTTT
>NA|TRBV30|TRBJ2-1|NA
CAWSRLTYNEQFF
TGTGCCTGGAGTAGACTCACCTACAATGAGCAGTTCTTC
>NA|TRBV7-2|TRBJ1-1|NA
CASSPGSWGRGNTEAFF
TGTGCCAGCAGCCCAGGGTCCTGGGGAAGAGGTAACACTGAAGCTTTCTTT
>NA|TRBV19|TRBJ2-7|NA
CASSIGPSSYEQYF
TGTGCCAGTAGTATAGGGCCCAGCTCCTACGAGCAGTACTTC
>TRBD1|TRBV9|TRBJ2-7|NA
CASSDRTGGNEQYF
TGTGCCAGCAGCGACCGGACAGGGGGCAACGAGCAGTACTTC
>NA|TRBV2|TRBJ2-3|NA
CASSEALWTVTQRDTQYF
TGTGCCAGCAGTGAAGCGCTTTGGACAGTAACACAACGGGATACGCAGTATTTT
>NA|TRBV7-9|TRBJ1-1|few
CASSLAGANTEAFF
TGTGCCAGCAGCTTAGCAGGGGCCAACACTGAAGCTTTCTTT
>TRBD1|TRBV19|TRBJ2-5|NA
CASSIVGTGGQETQYF
TGTGCCAGTAGTATAGTCGGGACAGGGGGCCAAGAGACCCAGTACTTC
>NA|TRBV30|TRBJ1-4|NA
CASDRTDLGKLFF
TGTGCCTCTGACAGGACCGACCTAGGGAAACTGTTTTTT
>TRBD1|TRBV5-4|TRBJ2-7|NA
CASSLGGGALGIYEQYF
TGTGCCAGCAGCTTGGGAGGGGGCGCCTTGGGGATATACGAGCAGTACTTC
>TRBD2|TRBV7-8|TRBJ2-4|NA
CASSLGTSGSPGDIQYF
TGTGCCAGCAGCTTAGGGACTAGCGGGAGTCCCGGTGACATTCAGTACTTC
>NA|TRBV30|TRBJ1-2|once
CAWRGGIINYGYTF
TGTGCCTGGAGGGGGGGAATAATTAACTATGGCTACACCTTC
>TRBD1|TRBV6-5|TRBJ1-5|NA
CASRRQGVGNQPQHF
TGTGCCAGCAGGCGACAGGGAGTCGGCAATCAGCCCCAGCATTTT
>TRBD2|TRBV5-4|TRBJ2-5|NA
CASSLRGRRETQYF
TGTGCCAGCAGCTTGCGCGGGAGAAGAGAGACCCAGTACTTC
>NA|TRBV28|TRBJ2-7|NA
CASSLFQGLEQYF
TGTGCCAGCAGTTTATTCCAGGGTCTCGAGCAGTACTTC
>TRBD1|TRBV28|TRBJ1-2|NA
CAINRGSNYGYTF
TGTGCCATTAACAGGGGGTCCAACTATGGCTACACCTTC
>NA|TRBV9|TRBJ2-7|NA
CASSRLVPNEQYF
TGTGCCAGCAGCAGACTAGTTCCCAACGAGCAGTACTTC
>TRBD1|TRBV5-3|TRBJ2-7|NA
CARSLKNTFDRDRLYEQYF
TGTGCCAGAAGCTTAAAAAATACCTTCGACAGGGACCGTTTATACGAGCAGTACTTC
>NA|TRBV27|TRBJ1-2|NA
CASSVSRRWAGYTF
TGTGCCAGCAGTGTAAGCAGACGTTGGGCGGGCTACACCTTC
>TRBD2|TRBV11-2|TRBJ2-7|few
CASSFGASGAYEQYF
TGTGCCAGCAGCTTTGGGGCTAGCGGCGCCTACGAGCAGTACTTC
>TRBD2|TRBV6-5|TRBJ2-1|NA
CASRDSGNSYNEQFF
TGTGCCAGCAGAGATAGCGGGAACTCCTACAATGAGCAGTTCTTC
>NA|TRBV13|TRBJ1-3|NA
CASSFGQNSGNTIYF
TGTGCCAGCAGCTTCGGACAGAACTCTGGAAACACCATATATTTT
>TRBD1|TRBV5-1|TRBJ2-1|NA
CASSYSGTGDEQFF
TGCGCCAGCAGCTATTCCGGGACAGGGGATGAGCAGTTCTTC
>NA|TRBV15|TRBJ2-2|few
CATSRAVDRSSGELFF
TGTGCCACCAGCAGAGCCGTAGACAGGAGCTCCGGGGAGCTGTTTTTT
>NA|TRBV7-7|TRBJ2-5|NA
CASSLGYERGQETQYF
TGTGCTAGCAGCTTAGGATATGAAAGGGGGCAAGAGACCCAGTACTTC
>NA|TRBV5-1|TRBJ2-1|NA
CASSSLGIKNNEQFF
TGCGCCAGCAGCAGTCTAGGCATTAAGAACAATGAGCAGTTCTTC
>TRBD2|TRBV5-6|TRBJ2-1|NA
CASSVSGRGYNEQFF
TGTGCCAGCAGCGTTAGCGGGAGGGGGTACAATGAGCAGTTCTTC
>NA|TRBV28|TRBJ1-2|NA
CASKNSYGYTF
TGTGCCAGCAAAAACAGCTATGGCTACACCTTC
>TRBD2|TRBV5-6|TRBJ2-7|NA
CASSLYLAGFYEQYF
TGTGCCAGCAGCTTGTATTTAGCGGGGTTCTACGAGCAGTACTTC
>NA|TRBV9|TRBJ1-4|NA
CASSAGDPGFNEKLFF
TGTGCCAGCAGCGCCGGAGATCCCGGGTTTAATGAAAAACTGTTTTTT
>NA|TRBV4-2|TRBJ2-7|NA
CASRDSHTYEQYF
TGTGCCAGCAGAGATAGTCATACCTACGAGCAGTACTTC
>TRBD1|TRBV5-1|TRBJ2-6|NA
CASSLAGQGHPSGANVLTF
TGCGCCAGCAGCTTGGCCGGACAGGGGCACCCCTCTGGGGCCAACGTCCTGACTTTC
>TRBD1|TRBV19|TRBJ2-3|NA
CASSTTGGTDTQYF
TGTGCCAGTAGTACGACAGGGGGCACAGATACGCAGTATTTT
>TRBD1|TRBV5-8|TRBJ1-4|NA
CASSSAGGLGEKLFF
TGTGCCAGCAGCTCCGCAGGGGGGCTGGGGGAAAAACTGTTTTTT
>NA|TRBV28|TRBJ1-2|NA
CASSQDTYYGYTF
TGTGCCAGCAGTCAGGACACCTACTATGGCTACACCTTC
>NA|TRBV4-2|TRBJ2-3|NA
CASSQVGGVGTDTQYF
TGTGCCAGCAGCCAAGTGGGGGGAGTTGGCACAGATACGCAGTATTTT
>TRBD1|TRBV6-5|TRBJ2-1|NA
CASSPGQGVEQFF
TGTGCCAGCAGTCCGGGACAGGGGGTTGAGCAGTTCTTC
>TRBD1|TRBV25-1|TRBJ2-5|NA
CASSIDDRGKETQYF
TGTGCCAGCAGCATAGACGACAGGGGGAAAGAGACCCAGTACTTC
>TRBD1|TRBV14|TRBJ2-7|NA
CASSQGQGSGYEQYF
TGTGCCAGCAGCCAAGGACAGGGGTCCGGCTACGAGCAGTACTTC
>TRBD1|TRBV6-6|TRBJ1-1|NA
CASSYRGGQEEAFF
TGTGCCAGCAGTTACCGCGGTGGACAGGAGGAAGCTTTCTTT
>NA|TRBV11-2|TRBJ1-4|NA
CASSLGLNEKLFF
TGTGCCAGCAGCTTAGGGCTTAATGAAAAACTGTTTTTT
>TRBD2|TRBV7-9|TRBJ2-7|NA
CASSSGPVSGRSRSYEQYF
TGTGCCAGCAGCTCTGGCCCCGTCAGCGGGAGGTCGAGGTCCTACGAGCAGTACTTC
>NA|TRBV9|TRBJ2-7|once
CASSVVWESEQYF
TGTGCCAGCAGCGTAGTTTGGGAGAGCGAGCAGTACTTC
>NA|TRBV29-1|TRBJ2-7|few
CSVGDTYEQYF
TGCAGCGTTGGGGACACCTACGAGCAGTACTTC
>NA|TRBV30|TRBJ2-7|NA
CAWSAYRELRNEQYF
TGTGCCTGGAGTGCCTACAGGGAGTTGAGGAACGAGCAGTACTTC
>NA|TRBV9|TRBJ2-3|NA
CASSVDSPGLMTDTQYF
TGTGCCAGCAGCGTAGATTCCCCGGGACTGATGACAGATACGCAGTATTTT
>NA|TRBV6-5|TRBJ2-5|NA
CASSTGLAHQETQYF
TGTGCCAGCAGTACGGGGCTAGCGCACCAAGAGACCCAGTACTTC
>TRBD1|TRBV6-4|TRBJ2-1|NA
CASSLDRGASNEQFF
TGTGCCAGCAGTCTCGACAGGGGGGCTAGCAATGAGCAGTTCTTC